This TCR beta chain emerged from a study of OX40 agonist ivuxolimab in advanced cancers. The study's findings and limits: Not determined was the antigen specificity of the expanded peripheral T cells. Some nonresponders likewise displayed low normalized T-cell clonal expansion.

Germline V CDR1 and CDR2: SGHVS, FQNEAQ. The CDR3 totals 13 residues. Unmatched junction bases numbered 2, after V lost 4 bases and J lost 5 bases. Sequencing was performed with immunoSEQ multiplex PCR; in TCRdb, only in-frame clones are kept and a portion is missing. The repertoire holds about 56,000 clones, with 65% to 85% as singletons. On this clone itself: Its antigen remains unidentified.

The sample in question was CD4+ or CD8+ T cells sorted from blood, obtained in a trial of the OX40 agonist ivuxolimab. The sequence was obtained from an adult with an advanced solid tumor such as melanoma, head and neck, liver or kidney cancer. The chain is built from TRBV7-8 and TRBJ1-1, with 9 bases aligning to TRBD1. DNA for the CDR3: TGTGCCAGCAGCTCCGACAGGGGGACTGAAGCTTTCTTT. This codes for CASSSDRGTEAFF.